Listed here are 13 T cell receptor beta chains from one sample, sequenced in a study of blood T cell repertoires in COVID-19. Using immunoSEQ multiplex PCR, the repertoire was profiled, and TCRdb retains in-frame clones only, with some absent. The sample carries about 140,000 clones, nearly 80% recorded once. Sequenced material: PBMCs or T cells enriched from blood (not recorded which). The receptor source for this set is a woman between 50 and 59 years old who had recovered from COVID-19.

This clone was seen only a few times. The rearrangement uses TRBV4-1 and TRBJ1-5; D is perhaps TRBD1 (6 bases). The CDR3 covers 16 residues. Germline V gives CDR1 MGHRA, CDR2 YSYEKL. The germline V and J ends were trimmed by 4 bases and 4 bases, with 17 bases remaining between them. The CDR3 loop reads CASSRGQVGRNQPQHF. CDR3 DNA sequence: TGCGCCAGCAGCCGGGGGCAGGTCGGTCGAAATCAGCCCCAGCATTTT.

This clone has just a few counts. The sample holds other DNA sequences that translate to the same CDR3. This chain connects TRBV18 to TRBJ1-1, with 8 bases identical to TRBD1. The CDR3 extends over 14 amino acids. V gave up 6 bases and J gave up 4 bases; unmatched junction bases: 7. CDR1 and CDR2 (germline): KGHSH, LQKENI. CDR3 sequence: CASSLGQGGTEAFF. Here the CDR3 DNA reads TGTGCCAGCTCCCTCGGACAGGGCGGCACTGAAGCTTTCTTT.

This clone was observed a single time. The rearrangement uses TRBV7-9 and TRBJ2-2, with D possibly being TRBD1 (5 bases). Trimming removed 0 bases at V and 6 bases at J, with 14 bases between. CDR1 is SEHNR, CDR2 FQNEAQ, per germline (reference sequence). This CDR3 has 16 residues. In nucleotides, the CDR3 is TGTGCCAGCAGCTTAGCGGGGCTAGTCTTCGCCGGGGAGCTGTTTTTT. It encodes CASSLAGLVFAGELFF.

The V call is TRBV7-2, the J call TRBJ2-3; 8 positions match TRBD2. J lost 2 bases, V lost 1 base, and 2 bases had no gene match. The germline CDR1 and CDR2 sequences are SGHTA and FQGNSA. The length of the CDR3 is 15 residues. The CDR3 region has the DNA TGTGCCAGCAGCTTAGACGGGAGGGTCACAGATACGCAGTATTTT. Its protein product is CASSLDGRVTDTQYF.

V gene TRBV5-1 combines with J gene TRBJ1-2; no reliable D call. The CDR3 has 15 residues. Trimming left V 0 bases short and J 1 base short, with 10 bases between. Germline V gene sequence: CDR1 SGHRS, CDR2 YFSETQ. The CDR3 loop is CASSLDQAINYGYTF. For the CDR3, the DNA is TGCGCCAGCAGCTTGGACCAGGCGATTAACTATGGCTACACCTTC. The full variable domain, its missing parts supplied by reference TRBV5-1 and TRBJ1-2, is KAGVTQTPRYLIKTRGQQVTLSCSPISGHRSVSWYQQTPGQGLQFLFEYFSETQRNKGNFPGRFSGRQFSNSRSEMNVSTLELGDSALYLCASSLDQAINYGYTFGSGTRLTVV.

The genes are TRBV19 and TRBJ2-1; D remains unclear. Trimming removed 7 bases from V and 2 bases from J, with 18 bases in between. There are 16 residues in the CDR3. The germline V gene encodes CDR1 LNHDA and CDR2 SQIVND (reference sequence). CDR3 loop: CASTPRVQSTYNEQFF. Here the CDR3 DNA reads TGTGCCAGTACCCCACGGGTTCAGAGCACCTACAATGAGCAGTTCTTC.

This chain connects TRBV30 to TRBJ2-7; 7 positions agree with TRBD2. CDR1 and CDR2 from the germline V gene are GTSNPN and SVGIG (reference sequence). Germline trimming cut 5 bases from V and 2 bases from J; bases unmatched to any gene: 6. This CDR3 region has 13 residues. The CDR3 nucleotides are TGTGCCTGGGGGCGGGGGTCAACCTACGAGCAGTACTTC. It yields the protein CAWGRGSTYEQYF.

The V gene is TRBV4-1, the J gene TRBJ2-3; D is perhaps TRBD1 (6 bases). This CDR3 comprises 16 residues. The germline V and J ends were trimmed by 4 bases and 4 bases, with 18 bases remaining between them. From germline, CDR1 is MGHRA and CDR2 YSYEKL. The CDR3 sequence: CASSREQGASADTQYF. Here the CDR3 DNA reads TGCGCCAGCAGCCGGGAACAGGGAGCGTCCGCAGATACGCAGTATTTT.

The rearrangement links TRBV7-9 to TRBJ1-3, with 9 positions matching TRBD1. This CDR3 is built from 17 residues. The ends lost 3 bases at V and 2 bases at J; junction bases unmatched: 8. Germline V gene data show CDR1 as SEHNR and CDR2 as FQNEAQ (reference sequence). The CDR3: CASSFYLGQGAGNTIYF. CDR3 DNA: TGTGCCAGCAGCTTTTACTTGGGACAGGGAGCTGGAAACACCATATATTTT.

This chain uses TRBV7-2 with TRBJ1-2; possible D gene TRBD1, 6 bases. The CDR3 totals 14 residues. CDR1 SGHTA and CDR2 FQGNSA come from the germline V gene. V lost 5 bases to trimming and J lost 4 bases, with 14 bases between them. This CDR3 reads CASSPYREIYGYTF. The CDR3 bases are TGTGCCAGCAGCCCCTACAGGGAAATCTATGGCTACACCTTC.

The V call is TRBV6-5, the J call TRBJ2-1; D gene ambiguous. The CDR3 runs to 15 residues. V was clipped by 0 bases and J by 4 bases, with 10 bases between them. The germline CDR1 and CDR2 sequences are MNHEY and SVGAGI. The CDR3 sequence is CASSYSKAGYNEQFF. The CDR3 DNA reads as TGTGCCAGCAGTTACTCGAAAGCCGGTTACAATGAGCAGTTCTTC.

The chain uses TRBV4-2 and TRBJ2-7, with D possibly matching TRBD2 (6 bases). Germline V CDR1 and CDR2: LGHNA, YNFKEQ. The length of the CDR3 is 17 residues. Trimming cost V 2 bases and J 4 bases, with 21 bases left between them. CDR3 residues: CASSQTQIGGNTYEQYF. CDR3 sequence (DNA): TGTGCCAGCAGCCAAACCCAGATCGGAGGGAATACGTACGAGCAGTACTTC.

This sequence joins TRBV10-2 and TRBJ1-6; 7 nucleotides agree with TRBD1. Germline V gives CDR1 WSHSY, CDR2 SAAADI. The CDR3 has 11 residues. V trimming: 7 bases; J trimming: 12 bases; junction bases outside the gene matches: 3. CDR3 in amino acids: CASTAGGPLHF. The DNA for the CDR3 is TGCGCCAGCACCGCAGGGGGACCCCTCCACTTT.